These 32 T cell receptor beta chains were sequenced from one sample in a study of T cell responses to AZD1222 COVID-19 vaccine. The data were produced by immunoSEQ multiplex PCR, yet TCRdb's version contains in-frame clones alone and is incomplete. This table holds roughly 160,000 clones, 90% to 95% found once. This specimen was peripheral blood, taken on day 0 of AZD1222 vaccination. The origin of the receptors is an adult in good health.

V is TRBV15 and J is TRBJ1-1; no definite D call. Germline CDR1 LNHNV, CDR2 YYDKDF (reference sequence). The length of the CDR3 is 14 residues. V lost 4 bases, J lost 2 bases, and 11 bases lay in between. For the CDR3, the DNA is TGTGCCACCAGCATAAGCAAGGTAAACACTGAAGCTTTCTTT. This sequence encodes CATSISKVNTEAFF.

Written as DNA, the CDR3 is TGTGCCAGCAGTTTTCAGGTGGACTATGGCTACACCTTC. Translating gives CASSFQVDYGYTF. The chain is built from TRBV12-3 or TRBV12-4 and TRBJ1-2; D uncertain. The CDR3 runs 13 residues. The V end lost 3 bases, the J end lost 3 bases, and 8 bases lay between the germline ends.

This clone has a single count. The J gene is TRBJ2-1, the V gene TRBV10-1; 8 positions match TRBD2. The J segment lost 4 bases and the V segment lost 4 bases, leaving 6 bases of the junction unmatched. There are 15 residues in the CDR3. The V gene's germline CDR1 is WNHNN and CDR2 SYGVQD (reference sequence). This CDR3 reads CASSGASGSYNEQFF. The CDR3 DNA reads TGCGCCAGCAGTGGAGCTAGCGGGTCATACAATGAGCAGTTCTTC.

CDR3 in DNA: TGCGCCAGCAGTGAGAACAGGAATCAGCCCCAGCATTTT. Translation gives CASSENRNQPQHF. The chain is built from TRBV10-1 and TRBJ1-5; tentatively, D is TRBD1 (5 bases). Germline V CDR1 and CDR2: WNHNN, SYGVQD (reference sequence). The CDR3 sequence is 13 residues long. Deletions cut 2 bases from V and 4 bases from J, with 6 bases between.

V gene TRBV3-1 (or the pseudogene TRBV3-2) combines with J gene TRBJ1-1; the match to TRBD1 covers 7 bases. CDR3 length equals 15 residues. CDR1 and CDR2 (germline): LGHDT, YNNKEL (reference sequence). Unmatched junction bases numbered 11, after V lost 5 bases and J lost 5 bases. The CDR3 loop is CASSSDRAVVTEAFF. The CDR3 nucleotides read TGTGCCAGCAGCTCCGACAGGGCGGTTGTTACTGAAGCTTTCTTT.

CDR3 amino acids: CASSIPQGGEQYF. The CDR3 coding sequence is TGTGCCAGTAGTATTCCACAGGGGGGCGAGCAGTACTTC. The rearrangement links TRBV19 to TRBJ2-7, with TRBD1 matching 8 bases. CDR3 length equals 13 residues. Germline-derived CDR1 and CDR2 are LNHDA and SQIVND (reference sequence). With V trimmed by 3 bases and J by 6 bases, 4 bases remained unmatched.

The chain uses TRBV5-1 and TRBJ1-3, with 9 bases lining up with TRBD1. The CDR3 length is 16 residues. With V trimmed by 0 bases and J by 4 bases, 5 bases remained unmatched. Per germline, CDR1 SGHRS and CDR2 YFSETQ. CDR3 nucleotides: TGCGCCAGCAGCTTGGTGGGGACAGGGCCAGGAAACACCATATATTTT. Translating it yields CASSLVGTGPGNTIYF.

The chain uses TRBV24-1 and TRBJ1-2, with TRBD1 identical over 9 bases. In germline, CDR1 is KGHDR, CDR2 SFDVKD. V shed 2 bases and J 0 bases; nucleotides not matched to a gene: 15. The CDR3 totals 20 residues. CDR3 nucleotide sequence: TGTGCCACCAGTGATTCCCCAACCCGGGACAGGGATCCAGCTAACTATGGCTACACCTTC. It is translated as CATSDSPTRDRDPANYGYTF.

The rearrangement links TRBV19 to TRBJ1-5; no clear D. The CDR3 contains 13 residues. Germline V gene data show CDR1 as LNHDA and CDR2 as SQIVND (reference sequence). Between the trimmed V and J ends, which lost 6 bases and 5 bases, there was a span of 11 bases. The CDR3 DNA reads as TGTGCCAGTAGCCGGGCCCGAGATCAGCCCCAGCATTTT. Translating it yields CASSRARDQPQHF.

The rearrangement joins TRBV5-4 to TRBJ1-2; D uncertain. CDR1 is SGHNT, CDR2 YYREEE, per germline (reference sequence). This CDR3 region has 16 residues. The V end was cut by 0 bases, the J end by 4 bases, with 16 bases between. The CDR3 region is CASSLGPTQMGYGYTF. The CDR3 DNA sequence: TGTGCCAGCAGCTTGGGGCCTACCCAAATGGGCTATGGCTACACCTTC.

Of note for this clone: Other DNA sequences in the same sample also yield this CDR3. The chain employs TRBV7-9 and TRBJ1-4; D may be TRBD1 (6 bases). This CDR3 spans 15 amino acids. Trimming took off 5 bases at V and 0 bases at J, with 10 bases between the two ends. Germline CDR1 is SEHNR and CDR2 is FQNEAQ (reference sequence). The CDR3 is CASSPDRATNEKLFF. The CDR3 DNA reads TGTGCCAGCAGCCCGGACAGAGCAACTAATGAAAAACTGTTTTTT.

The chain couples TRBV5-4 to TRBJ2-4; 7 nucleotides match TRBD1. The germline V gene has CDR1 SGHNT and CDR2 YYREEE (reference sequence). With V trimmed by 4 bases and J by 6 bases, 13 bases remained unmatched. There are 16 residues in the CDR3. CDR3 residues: CASSPAPIRQGNIQYF. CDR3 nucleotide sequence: TGTGCCAGCAGCCCGGCCCCTATCCGACAGGGAAACATTCAGTACTTC. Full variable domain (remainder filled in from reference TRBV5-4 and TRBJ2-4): ETGVTQSPTHLIKTRGQQVTLRCSSQSGHNTVSWYQQALGQGPQFIFQYYREEENGRGNFPPRFSGLQFPNYSSELNVNALELDDSALYLCASSPAPIRQGNIQYFGAGTRLSVL.

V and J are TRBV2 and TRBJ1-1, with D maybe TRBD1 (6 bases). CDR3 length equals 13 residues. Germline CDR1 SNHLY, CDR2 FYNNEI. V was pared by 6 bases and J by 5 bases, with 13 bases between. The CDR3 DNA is TGTGCCAGCAGCCCCAGGGGTTTAACTGAAGCTTTCTTT. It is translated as CASSPRGLTEAFF.

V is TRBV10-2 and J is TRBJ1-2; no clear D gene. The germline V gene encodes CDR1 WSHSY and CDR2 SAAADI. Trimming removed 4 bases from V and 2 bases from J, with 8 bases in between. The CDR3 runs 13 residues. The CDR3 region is CASSAAANYGYTF. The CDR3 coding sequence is TGCGCCAGCAGTGCTGCGGCAAACTATGGCTACACCTTC.

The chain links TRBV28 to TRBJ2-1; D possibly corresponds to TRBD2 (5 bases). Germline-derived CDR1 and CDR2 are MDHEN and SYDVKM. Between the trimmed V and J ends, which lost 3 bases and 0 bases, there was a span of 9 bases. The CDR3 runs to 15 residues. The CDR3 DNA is TGTGCCAGCAGTTTTGCGGGTAGCTCCTACAATGAGCAGTTCTTC. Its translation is CASSFAGSSYNEQFF.

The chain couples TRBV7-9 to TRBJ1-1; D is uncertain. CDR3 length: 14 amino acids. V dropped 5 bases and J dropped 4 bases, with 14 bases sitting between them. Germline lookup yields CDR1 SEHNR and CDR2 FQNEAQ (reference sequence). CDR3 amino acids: CASSQLTVTTEAFF. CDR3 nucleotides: TGTGCCAGCAGCCAACTGACGGTAACCACTGAAGCTTTCTTT.

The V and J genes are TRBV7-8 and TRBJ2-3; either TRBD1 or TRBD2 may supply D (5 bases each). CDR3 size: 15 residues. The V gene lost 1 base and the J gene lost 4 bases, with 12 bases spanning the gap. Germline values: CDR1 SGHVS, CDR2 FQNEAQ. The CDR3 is CASSLGEGFADTQYF. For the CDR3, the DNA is TGTGCCAGCAGCTTAGGTGAGGGGTTTGCAGATACGCAGTATTTT. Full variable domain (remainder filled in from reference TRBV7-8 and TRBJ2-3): GAGVSQSPRYKVAKRGQDVALRCDPISGHVSLFWYQQALGQGPEFLTYFQNEAQLDKSGLPSDRFFAERPEGSVSTLKIQRTQQEDSAVYLCASSLGEGFADTQYFGPGTRLTVL.

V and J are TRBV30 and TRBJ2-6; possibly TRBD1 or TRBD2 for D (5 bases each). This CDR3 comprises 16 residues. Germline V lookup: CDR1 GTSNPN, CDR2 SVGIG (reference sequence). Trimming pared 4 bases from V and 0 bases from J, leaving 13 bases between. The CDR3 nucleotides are TGTGCCTGGACTCGGGACCGAATCTCTGGGGCCAACGTCCTGACTTTC. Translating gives CAWTRDRISGANVLTF.

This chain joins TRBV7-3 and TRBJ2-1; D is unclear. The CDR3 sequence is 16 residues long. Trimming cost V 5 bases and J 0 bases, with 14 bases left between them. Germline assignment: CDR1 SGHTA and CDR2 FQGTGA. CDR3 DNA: TGTGCCAGCAGCCTGGGCCCGACGAGCTCCTACAATGAGCAGTTCTTC. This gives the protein CASSLGPTSSYNEQFF.

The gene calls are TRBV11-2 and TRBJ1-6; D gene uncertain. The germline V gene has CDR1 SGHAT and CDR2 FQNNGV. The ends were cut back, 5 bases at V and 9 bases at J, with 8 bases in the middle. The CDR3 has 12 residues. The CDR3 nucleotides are TGTGCCAGCAGCGAGAGGGTTTCACCCCTCCACTTT. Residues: CASSERVSPLHF.

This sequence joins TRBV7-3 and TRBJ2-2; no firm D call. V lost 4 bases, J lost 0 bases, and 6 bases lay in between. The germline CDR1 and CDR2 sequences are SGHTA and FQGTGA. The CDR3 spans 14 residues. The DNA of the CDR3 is TGTGCCAGCAGCTCCGCAGCGAACACCGGGGAGCTGTTTTTT. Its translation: CASSSAANTGELFF.

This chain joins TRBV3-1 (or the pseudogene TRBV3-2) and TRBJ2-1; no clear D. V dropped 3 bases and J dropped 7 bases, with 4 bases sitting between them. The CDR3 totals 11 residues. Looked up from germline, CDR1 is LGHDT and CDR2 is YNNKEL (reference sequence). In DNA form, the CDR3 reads TGTGCCAGCAGCCACAGGAATGAGCAGTTCTTC. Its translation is CASSHRNEQFF.

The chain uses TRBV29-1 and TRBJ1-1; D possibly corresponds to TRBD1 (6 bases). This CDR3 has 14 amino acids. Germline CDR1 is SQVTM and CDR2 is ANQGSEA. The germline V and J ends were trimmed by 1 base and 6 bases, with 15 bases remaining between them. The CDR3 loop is CSVEAGQGTSEAFF. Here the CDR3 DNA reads TGCAGCGTTGAAGCAGGGCAGGGGACTTCTGAAGCTTTCTTT.

CDR3 residues: CASSLEGTDSYEQYF. The CDR3 DNA reads TGTGCCAGCAGCTTGGAGGGGACTGATTCCTACGAGCAGTACTTC. This chain uses TRBV5-8 with TRBJ2-7, with a possible D match to TRBD2 (6 bases). Germline assignment: CDR1 SGHTS and CDR2 YDEGEE. Trimming took off 0 bases at V and 1 base at J, with 11 bases between the two ends. The CDR3 is 15 amino acids.

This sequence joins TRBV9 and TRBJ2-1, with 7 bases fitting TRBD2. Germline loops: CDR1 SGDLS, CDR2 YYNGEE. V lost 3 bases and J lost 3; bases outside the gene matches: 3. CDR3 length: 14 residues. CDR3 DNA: TGTGCCAGCAGCGGCGGACTAGGCTACAATGAGCAGTTCTTC. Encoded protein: CASSGGLGYNEQFF.

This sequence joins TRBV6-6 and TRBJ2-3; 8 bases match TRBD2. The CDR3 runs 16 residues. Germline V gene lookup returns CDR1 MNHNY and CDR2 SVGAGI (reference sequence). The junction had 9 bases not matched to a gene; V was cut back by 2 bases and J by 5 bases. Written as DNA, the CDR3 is TGTGCCAGCAGTTACGACCTTCGGGCGGGAGGAGATACGCAGTATTTT. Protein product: CASSYDLRAGGDTQYF.

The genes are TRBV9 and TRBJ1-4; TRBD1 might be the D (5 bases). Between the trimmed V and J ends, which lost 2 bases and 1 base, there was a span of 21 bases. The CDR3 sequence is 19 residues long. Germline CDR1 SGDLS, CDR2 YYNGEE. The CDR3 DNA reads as TGTGCCAGCAGCGTTTCGGGACTCAACCCTCGGGGAACTAATGAAAAACTGTTTTTT. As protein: CASSVSGLNPRGTNEKLFF.

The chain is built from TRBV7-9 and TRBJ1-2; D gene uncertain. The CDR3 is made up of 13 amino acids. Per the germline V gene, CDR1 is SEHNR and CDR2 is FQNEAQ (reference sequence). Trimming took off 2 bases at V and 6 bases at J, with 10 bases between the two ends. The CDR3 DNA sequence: TGTGCCAGCAGCTTAAATGCTGTGGATGGCTACACCTTC. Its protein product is CASSLNAVDGYTF.

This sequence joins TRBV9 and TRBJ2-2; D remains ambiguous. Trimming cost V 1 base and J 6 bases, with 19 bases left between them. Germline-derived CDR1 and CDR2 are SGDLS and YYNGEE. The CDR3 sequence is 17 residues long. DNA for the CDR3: TGTGCCAGCAGCGTAAACCCGAAGTTGAGTAGTTCCGGGGAGCTGTTTTTT. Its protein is CASSVNPKLSSSGELFF. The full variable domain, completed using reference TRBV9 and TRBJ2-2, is DSGVTQTPKHLITATGQRVTLRCSPRSGDLSVYWYQQSLDQGLQFLIQYYNGEERAKGNILERFSAQQFPDLHSELNLSSLELGDSALYFCASSVNPKLSSSGELFFGEGSRLTVL.

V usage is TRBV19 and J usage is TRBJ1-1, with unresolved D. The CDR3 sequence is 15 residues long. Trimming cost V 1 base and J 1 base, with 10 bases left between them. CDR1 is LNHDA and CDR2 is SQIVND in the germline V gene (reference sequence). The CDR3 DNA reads TGTGCCAGTAGTATAGGGGGAACAGCGAACACTGAAGCTTTCTTT. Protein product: CASSIGGTANTEAFF.

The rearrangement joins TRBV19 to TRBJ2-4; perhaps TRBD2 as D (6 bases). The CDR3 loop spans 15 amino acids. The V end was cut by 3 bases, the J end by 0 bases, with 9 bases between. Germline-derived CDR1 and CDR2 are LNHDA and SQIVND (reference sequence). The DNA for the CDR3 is TGTGCCAGTAGTATGCCCGGGGGAGCCAAAAACATTCAGTACTTC. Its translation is CASSMPGGAKNIQYF. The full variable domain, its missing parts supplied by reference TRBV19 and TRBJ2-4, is DGGITQSPKYLFRKEGQNVTLSCEQNLNHDAMYWYRQDPGQGLRLIYYSQIVNDFQKGDIAEGYSVSREKKESFPLTVTSAQKNPTAFYLCASSMPGGAKNIQYFGAGTRLSVL.

The CDR3 spells CASSETGGRPQHF. The CDR3 DNA sequence: TGTGCCAGCAGTGAGACAGGGGGTAGGCCCCAGCATTTT. This chain joins TRBV2 and TRBJ1-5; TRBD1 aligns across 9 bases. V lost 3 bases and J lost 9; bases outside the gene matches: 3. The CDR3 is 13 residues long. CDR1 and CDR2 (germline): SNHLY, FYNNEI.